Reported below is one T cell receptor beta chain. No antigen is known for it. The source of the sample is a study of T cells in localized non-small cell lung cancer. The study's findings and limits: Tumor samples were not multi-region, leaving intratumor heterogeneity unexcluded.

The table came from immunoSEQ multiplex PCR; TCRdb's copy has only in-frame clones and leaves some out. The sample contains 50,000 to 75,000 clones, 70% to 90% of which appear only once. The CDR3 has 12 amino acids. The germline V gene encodes CDR1 MGHDK and CDR2 SYGVNS. Material: peripheral blood, obtained before any cancer treatment. The chain employs TRBV25-1 and TRBJ2-5; D possibly corresponds to TRBD2 (5 bases). This clonotype originated in a man aged 40-75 years with stage I squamous cell lung carcinoma. CDR3 residues: CATRWREETQYF. The CDR3 bases are TGTGCTACGCGGTGGCGGGAAGAGACCCAGTACTTC.